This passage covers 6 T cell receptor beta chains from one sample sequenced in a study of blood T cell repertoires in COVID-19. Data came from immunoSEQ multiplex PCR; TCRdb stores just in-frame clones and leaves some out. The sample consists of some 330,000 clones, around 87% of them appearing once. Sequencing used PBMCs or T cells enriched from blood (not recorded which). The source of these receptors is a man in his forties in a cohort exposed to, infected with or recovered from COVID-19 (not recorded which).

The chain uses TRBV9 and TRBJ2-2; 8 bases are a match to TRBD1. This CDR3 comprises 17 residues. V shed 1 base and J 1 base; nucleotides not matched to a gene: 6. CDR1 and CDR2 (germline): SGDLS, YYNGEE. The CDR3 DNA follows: TGTGCCAGCAGCGTAAGATCCGGGACAGGGAACACCGGGGAGCTGTTTTTT. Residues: CASSVRSGTGNTGELFF.

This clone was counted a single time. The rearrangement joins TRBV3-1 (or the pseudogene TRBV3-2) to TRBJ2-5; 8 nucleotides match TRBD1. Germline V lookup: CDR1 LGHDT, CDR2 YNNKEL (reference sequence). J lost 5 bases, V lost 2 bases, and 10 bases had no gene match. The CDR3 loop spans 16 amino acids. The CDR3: CASSQSGRGQWETQYF. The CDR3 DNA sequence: TGTGCCAGCAGCCAAAGCGGCAGGGGGCAATGGGAGACCCAGTACTTC.

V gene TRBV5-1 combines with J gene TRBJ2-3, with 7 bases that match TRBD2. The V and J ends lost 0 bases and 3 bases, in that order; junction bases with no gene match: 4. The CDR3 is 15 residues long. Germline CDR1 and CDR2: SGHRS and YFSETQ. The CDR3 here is CASSLGDYTTDTQYF. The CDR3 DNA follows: TGCGCCAGCAGCTTGGGGGACTACACAACAGATACGCAGTATTTT. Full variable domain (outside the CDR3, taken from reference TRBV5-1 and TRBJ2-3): KAGVTQTPRYLIKTRGQQVTLSCSPISGHRSVSWYQQTPGQGLQFLFEYFSETQRNKGNFPGRFSGRQFSNSRSEMNVSTLELGDSALYLCASSLGDYTTDTQYFGPGTRLTVL.

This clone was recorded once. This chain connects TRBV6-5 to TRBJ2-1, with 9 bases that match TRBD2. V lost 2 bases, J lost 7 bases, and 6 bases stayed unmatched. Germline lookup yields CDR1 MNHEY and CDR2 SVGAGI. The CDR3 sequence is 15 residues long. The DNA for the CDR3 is TGTGCCAGCAGTTACGGGAGCGGGAGGAGTAATGAGCAGTTCTTC. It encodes CASSYGSGRSNEQFF.

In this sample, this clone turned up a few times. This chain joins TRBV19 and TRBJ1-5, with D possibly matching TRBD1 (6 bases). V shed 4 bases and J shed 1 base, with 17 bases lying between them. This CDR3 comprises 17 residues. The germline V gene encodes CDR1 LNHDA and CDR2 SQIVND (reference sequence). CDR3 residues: CASSTRAGVRSNQPQHF. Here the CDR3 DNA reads TGTGCCAGTAGTACTAGGGCAGGGGTAAGGAGCAATCAGCCCCAGCATTTT.

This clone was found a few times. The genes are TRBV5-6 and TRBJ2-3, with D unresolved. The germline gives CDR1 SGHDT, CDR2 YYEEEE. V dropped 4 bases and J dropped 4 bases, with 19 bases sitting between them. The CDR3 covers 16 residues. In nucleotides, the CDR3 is TGTGCCAGCAGCCGAAGCGCTATAGGTTGGTCAGATACGCAGTATTTT. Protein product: CASSRSAIGWSDTQYF.